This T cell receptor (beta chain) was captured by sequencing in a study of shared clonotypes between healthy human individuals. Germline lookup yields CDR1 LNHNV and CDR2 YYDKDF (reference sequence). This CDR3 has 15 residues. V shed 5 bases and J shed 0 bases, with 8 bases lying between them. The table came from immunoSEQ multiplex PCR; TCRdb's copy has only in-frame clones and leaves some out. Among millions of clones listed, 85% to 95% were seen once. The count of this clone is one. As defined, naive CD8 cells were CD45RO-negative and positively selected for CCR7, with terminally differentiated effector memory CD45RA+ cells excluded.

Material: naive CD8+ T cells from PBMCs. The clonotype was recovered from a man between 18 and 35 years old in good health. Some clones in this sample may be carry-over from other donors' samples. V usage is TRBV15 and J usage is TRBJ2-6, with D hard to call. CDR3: CATSPRSSGANVLTF. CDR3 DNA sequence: TGTGCCACCAGCCCTAGGAGCTCTGGGGCCAACGTCCTGACTTTC.